The T cell receptor (beta chain) under discussion was sequenced for a study of cytomegalovirus exposure and HLA in healthy donors. The study's findings and limits: Later, an analysis found that common viral pathogens appeared to be linked with several of the most significant clusters. Roughly even sequencing depth across donors was the assumption behind the presence/absence analyses. Reports indicate that TCR beta sequences accurately predicted the HLA-A and HLA-B alleles of most subjects.

Remarks on this clone: Its target is not known.

It was with 60 Vbeta and 13 Jbeta primers that the PCR ran. Sequencing used immunoSEQ multiplex PCR; TCRdb keeps in-frame clones, though not all of them. The data contain about 160,000 clones, approximately 77% of them seen just once; the ten biggest clones take up 2.2%. This CDR3 comprises 14 residues. CDR1 and CDR2 (germline): MNHNS, SASEGT. The trim removed 2 bases at V and 10 bases at J, leaving 5 bases unmatched. This sequence was found in a man aged 45 to 65 in good health and CMV-seropositive. The sequenced material came from PBMCs. The V gene is TRBV6-1, the J gene TRBJ1-6; 7 bases are a match to TRBD1. The CDR3 DNA follows: TGTGCCAGCAGTGAAAGGTCAGGGGGATCACCCCTCCACTTT. Amino acids: CASSERSGGSPLHF.